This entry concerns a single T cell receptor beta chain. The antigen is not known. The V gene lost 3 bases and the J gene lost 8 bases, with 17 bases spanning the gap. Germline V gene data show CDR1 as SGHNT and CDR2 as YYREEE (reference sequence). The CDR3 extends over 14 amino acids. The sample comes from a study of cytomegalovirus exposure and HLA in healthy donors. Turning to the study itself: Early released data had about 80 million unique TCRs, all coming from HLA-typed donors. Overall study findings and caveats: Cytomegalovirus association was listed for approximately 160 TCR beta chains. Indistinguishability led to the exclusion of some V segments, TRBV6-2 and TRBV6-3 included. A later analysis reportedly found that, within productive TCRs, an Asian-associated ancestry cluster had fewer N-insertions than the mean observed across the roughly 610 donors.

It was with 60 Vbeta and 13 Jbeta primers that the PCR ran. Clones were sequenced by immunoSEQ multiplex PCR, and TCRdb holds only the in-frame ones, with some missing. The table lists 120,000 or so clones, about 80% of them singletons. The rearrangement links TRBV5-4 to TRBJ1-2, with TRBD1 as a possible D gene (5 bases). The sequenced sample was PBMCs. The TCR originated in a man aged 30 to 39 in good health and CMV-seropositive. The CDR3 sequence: CASSYTGPPPGYTF. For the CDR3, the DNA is TGTGCCAGCAGCTATACAGGTCCCCCTCCCGGCTACACCTTC.